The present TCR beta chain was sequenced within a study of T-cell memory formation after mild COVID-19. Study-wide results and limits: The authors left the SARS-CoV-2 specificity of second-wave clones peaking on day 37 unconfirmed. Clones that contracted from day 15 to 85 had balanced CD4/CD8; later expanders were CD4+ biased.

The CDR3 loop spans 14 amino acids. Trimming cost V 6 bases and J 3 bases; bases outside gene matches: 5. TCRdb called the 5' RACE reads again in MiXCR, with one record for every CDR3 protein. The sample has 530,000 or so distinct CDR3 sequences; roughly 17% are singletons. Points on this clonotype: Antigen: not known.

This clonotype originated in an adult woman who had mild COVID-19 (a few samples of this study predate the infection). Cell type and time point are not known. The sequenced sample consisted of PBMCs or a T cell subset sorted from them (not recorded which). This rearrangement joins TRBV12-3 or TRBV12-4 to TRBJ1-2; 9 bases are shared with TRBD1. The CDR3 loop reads CASSLQGAYYGYTF. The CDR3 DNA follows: TGTGCCAGCAGCCTACAGGGGGCCTACTATGGCTACACCTTC.